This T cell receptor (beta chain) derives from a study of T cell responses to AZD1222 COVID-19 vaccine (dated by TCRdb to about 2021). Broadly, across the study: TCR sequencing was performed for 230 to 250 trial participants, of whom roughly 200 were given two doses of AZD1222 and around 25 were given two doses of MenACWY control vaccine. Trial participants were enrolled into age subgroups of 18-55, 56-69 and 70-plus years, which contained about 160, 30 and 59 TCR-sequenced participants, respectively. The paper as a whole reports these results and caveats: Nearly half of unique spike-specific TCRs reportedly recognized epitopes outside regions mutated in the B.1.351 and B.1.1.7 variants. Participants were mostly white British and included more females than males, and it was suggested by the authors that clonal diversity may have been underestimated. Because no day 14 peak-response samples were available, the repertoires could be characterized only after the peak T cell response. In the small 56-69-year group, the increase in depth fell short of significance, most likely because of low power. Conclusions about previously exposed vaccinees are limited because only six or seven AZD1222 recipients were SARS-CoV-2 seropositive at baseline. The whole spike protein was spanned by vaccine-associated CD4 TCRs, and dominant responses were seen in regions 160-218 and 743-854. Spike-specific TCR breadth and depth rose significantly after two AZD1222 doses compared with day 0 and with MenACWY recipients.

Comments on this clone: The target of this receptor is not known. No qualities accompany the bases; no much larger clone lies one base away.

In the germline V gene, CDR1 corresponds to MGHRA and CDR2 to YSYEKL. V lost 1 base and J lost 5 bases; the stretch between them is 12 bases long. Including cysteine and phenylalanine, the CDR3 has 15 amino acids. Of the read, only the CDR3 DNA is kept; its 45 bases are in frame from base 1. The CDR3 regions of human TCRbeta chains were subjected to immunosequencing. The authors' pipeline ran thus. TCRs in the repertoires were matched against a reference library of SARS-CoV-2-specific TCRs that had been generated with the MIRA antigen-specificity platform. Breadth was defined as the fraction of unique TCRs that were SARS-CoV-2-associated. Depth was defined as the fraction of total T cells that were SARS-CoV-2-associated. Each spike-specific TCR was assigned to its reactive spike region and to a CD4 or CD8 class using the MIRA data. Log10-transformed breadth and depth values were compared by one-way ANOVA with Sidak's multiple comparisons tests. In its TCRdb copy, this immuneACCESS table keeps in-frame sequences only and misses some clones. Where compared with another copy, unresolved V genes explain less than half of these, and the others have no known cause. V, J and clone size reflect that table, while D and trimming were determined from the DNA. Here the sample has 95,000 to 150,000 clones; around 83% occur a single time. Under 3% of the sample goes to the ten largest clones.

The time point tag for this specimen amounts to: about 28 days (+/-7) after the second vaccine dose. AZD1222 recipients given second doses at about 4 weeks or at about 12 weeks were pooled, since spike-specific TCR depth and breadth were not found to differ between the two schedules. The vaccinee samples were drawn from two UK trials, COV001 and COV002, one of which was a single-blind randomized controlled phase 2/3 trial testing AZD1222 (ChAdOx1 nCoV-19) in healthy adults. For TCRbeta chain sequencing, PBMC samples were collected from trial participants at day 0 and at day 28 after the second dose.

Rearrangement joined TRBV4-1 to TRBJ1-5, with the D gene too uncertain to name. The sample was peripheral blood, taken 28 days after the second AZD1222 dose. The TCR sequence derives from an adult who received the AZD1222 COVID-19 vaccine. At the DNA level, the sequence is TGCGCCAGCAGCCAAGCCCCCAGCCCTTATCAGCCCCAGCATTTT. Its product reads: CASSQAPSPYQPQHF.